This is a list of T cell receptor beta chains from one sample in a study of human T cells and chemical hapten exposure. One entry per CDR3 protein, called by TCRdb with MiXCR from the 5' RACE reads. This table has around 140,000 distinct CDR3 sequences, 3.5% to 5% appearing once. These receptors were collected from a female donor in good health. Each CDR3 is given with its conserved first and last residue. Fields, in order: J gene, V gene, D gene, clone size, CDR3 protein, CDR3 DNA. A D gene is named only where the DNA matches it firmly. Rows give clone size only sometimes, using once, few, many, or a class for an expanded clone.

TRBJ1-1,TRBV28,.,many,CASTRPGGYTEAFF,TGTGCCAGCACCAGACCCGGGGGATACACTGAAGCTTTCTTT
TRBJ2-2,TRBV29-1,.,many,CSVMTYGATNTGELFF,TGCAGCGTTATGACATATGGGGCCACGAACACCGGGGAGCTGTTTTTT
TRBJ1-2,TRBV5-1,.,many,CASSLLGTPAVGYTF,TGCGCCAGCAGCTTGTTAGGGACACCGGCTGTTGGCTACACCTTC
TRBJ2-1,TRBV10-3,.,.,CAIRGVGAELKAYNEQFF,TGTGCCATCAGGGGAGTTGGGGCAGAATTAAAAGCCTACAATGAGCAGTTCTTC
TRBJ2-5,TRBV2,TRBD1,many,CASTTDRTQETQYF,TGTGCCAGCACCACGGACAGGACCCAAGAGACCCAGTACTTC
TRBJ1-2,TRBV5-4,.,many,CASSLFPGVYGYTF,TGTGCCAGCAGCTTGTTCCCAGGAGTCTATGGCTACACCTTC
TRBJ2-1,TRBV6-2/TRBV6-3,TRBD2,many,CASSFQPGLELEFF,TGTGCCAGCAGTTTTCAACCGGGACTAGAATTGGAGTTCTTC
TRBJ1-4,TRBV7-2,.,many,CASSLIRGATNEKLFF,TGTGCCAGCAGCCTTATAAGAGGAGCAACTAATGAAAAACTGTTTTTT
TRBJ1-4,TRBV5-1,.,many,CASSSQGTGEKLFF,TGCGCCAGCAGCTCACAGGGTACGGGTGAAAAACTGTTTTTT
TRBJ2-7,TRBV7-2,TRBD2,many,CASSLLTWASGGANYEQYF,TGTGCCAGCAGCTTATTGACTTGGGCTAGCGGGGGAGCAAACTACGAGCAGTACTTC
TRBJ1-5,TRBV4-3,TRBD1,many,CASSQDLQAGGAIRQPQHF,TGCGCCAGCAGCCAAGATCTTCAGGCAGGGGGCGCGATAAGGCAGCCCCAGCATTTT
TRBJ1-1,TRBV10-3,.,many,CAISGNRVLNTEAFF,TGTGCCATCAGTGGGAACAGGGTGTTGAACACTGAAGCTTTCTTT
TRBJ1-1,TRBV20-1,.,few,CSGVRSTTEAFF,TGCAGTGGTGTGAGATCGACCACTGAAGCTTTCTTT
TRBJ2-2,TRBV18,.,many,CASSPQRGAGELFF,TGTGCCAGCTCACCACAGAGAGGGGCCGGGGAGCTGTTTTTT
TRBJ2-3,TRBV7-2,TRBD1,many,CASRTGGTDTQYF,TGTGCCAGCCGGACAGGGGGCACAGATACGCAGTATTTT
TRBJ2-1,TRBV7-9,.,few,CASSLRGGGYNEQFF,TGTGCCAGCAGCTTAAGGGGGGGGGGCTACAATGAGCAGTTCTTC
TRBJ1-5,TRBV30,.,many,CAWSVRSGAQPQHF,TGTGCCTGGAGTGTACGTTCGGGGGCACAGCCCCAGCATTTT
TRBJ1-5,TRBV2,TRBD1,.,CASSNRGGNQPQHF,TGTGCCAGCAGCAACAGGGGCGGCAATCAGCCCCAGCATTTT
TRBJ2-3,TRBV29-1,TRBD1,many,CSVGGGQGTSTDTQYF,TGCAGCGTTGGGGGGGGACAGGGGACCAGCACAGATACGCAGTATTTT
TRBJ1-1,TRBV6-1,.,many,CASSVAKNTEAFF,TGTGCCAGCAGCGTAGCTAAGAACACTGAAGCTTTCTTT
TRBJ1-1,TRBV6-6,.,many,CASSYSSSVPEAFF,TGTGCCAGCAGTTACTCGAGTTCTGTACCGGAAGCTTTCTTT
TRBJ1-1,TRBV5-8,.,many,CASSLVLTGRMNTEAFF,TGTGCCAGCAGCTTGGTGCTGACAGGTAGAATGAACACTGAAGCTTTCTTT
TRBJ2-7,TRBV21-1,.,many,CASSIPRGHYEQYF,TGTGCCAGCAGCATTCCCCGGGGGCACTACGAGCAGTACTTC
TRBJ2-3,TRBV7-3,.,.,CASGAGDSTDTQYF,TGTGCCAGCGGTGCAGGGGATAGTACAGATACGCAGTATTTT
TRBJ2-3,TRBV5-6,.,many,CASSSGQTSTDTQYF,TGTGCCAGCAGCTCAGGACAGACTAGCACAGATACGCAGTATTTT
TRBJ2-4,TRBV7-8,.,few,CASSSEGRVNIQYF,TGTGCCAGCAGCTCCGAGGGCCGGGTAAACATTCAGTACTTC
TRBJ2-6,TRBV15,TRBD2,few,CATGRGDHPISGANVLTF,TGTGCCACCGGTCGGGGGGACCATCCCATCTCTGGGGCCAACGTCCTGACTTTC
TRBJ1-5,TRBV6-2/TRBV6-3,TRBD1,many,CASRRTGSMAQHF,TGTGCCAGCAGGCGGACAGGGTCAATGGCCCAGCATTTT
TRBJ2-7,TRBV27,.,many,CASSLRGSRVKWNEQYF,TGTGCCAGCAGTTTGAGGGGTAGTCGCGTCAAATGGAACGAGCAGTACTTC
TRBJ2-5,TRBV7-9,TRBD1,many,CASSYRTGAETQYF,TGTGCCAGCAGCTACCGGACAGGGGCGGAGACCCAGTACTTC
TRBJ2-1,TRBV5-1,.,.,CASSLGAYYNEQFF,TGCGCCAGCAGCTTGGGAGCATACTACAATGAGCAGTTCTTC
TRBJ1-2,TRBV4-3,TRBD1,few,CASSQGTGAFNYGYTF,TGCGCCAGCAGCCAGGGGACAGGGGCATTTAACTATGGCTACACCTTC
TRBJ2-3,TRBV5-4,.,many,CASSWDVKSTDTQYF,TGTGCCAGCAGTTGGGACGTTAAAAGCACAGATACGCAGTATTTT
TRBJ1-1,TRBV2,TRBD1,many,CASSEMDRIGEAFF,TGTGCCAGCAGTGAAATGGACAGGATCGGTGAAGCTTTCTTT
TRBJ2-1,TRBV4-1,TRBD2,many,CASSQGKLAGSYNEQFF,TGCGCCAGCAGCCAAGGGAAACTAGCGGGGTCCTACAATGAGCAGTTCTTC
TRBJ1-5,TRBV19,.,many,CASSPGHDNQPQHF,TGTGCCAGTAGCCCGGGACATGATAATCAGCCCCAGCATTTT
TRBJ2-3,TRBV6-1,.,many,CASRQGPPPLDTQYF,TGTGCCAGCAGGCAGGGGCCCCCACCTCTGGATACGCAGTATTTT